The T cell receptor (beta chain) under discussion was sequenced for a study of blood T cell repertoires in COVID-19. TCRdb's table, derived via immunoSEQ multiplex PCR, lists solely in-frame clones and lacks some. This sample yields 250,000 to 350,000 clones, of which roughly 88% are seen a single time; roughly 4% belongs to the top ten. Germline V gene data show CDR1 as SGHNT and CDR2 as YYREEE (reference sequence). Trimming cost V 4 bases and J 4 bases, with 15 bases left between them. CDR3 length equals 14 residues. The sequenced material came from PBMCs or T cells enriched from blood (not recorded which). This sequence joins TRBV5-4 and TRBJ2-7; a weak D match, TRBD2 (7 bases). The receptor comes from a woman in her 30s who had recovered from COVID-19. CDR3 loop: CASSPLGGQYEQYF. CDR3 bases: TGTGCCAGCAGCCCTCTCGGGGGGCAATACGAGCAGTACTTC.